The source of this TCR beta chain is a study of blood T cell repertoires in COVID-19. This clone has a handful of counts. Sequencing used immunoSEQ multiplex PCR; TCRdb keeps in-frame clones, though not all of them. The sample lists about 120,000 clones, 88% seen once, with almost 8.5% in the top ten. The sample consisted of peripheral blood. The TCR originated in a woman aged 70-85 years who had recovered from COVID-19.

CDR3 in amino acids: CASSPGEGGQGQPQHF. CDR3 bases: TGTGCCAGCTCCCCTGGGGAGGGAGGACAAGGTCAGCCCCAGCATTTT. V and J are TRBV18 and TRBJ1-5, with D possibly matching TRBD1 (5 bases). The V gene's germline CDR1 is KGHSH and CDR2 LQKENI. Trimming took 6 bases from V and 6 from J, leaving 21 bases between them. The CDR3 is 16 amino acids.